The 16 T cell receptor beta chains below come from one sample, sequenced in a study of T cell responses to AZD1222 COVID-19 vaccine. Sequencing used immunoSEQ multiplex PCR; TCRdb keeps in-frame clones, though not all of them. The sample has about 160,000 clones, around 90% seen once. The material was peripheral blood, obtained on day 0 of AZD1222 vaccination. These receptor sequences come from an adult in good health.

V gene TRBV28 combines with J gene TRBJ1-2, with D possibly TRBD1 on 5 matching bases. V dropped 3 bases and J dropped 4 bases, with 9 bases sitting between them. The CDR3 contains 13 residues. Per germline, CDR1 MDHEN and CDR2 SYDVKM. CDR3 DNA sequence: TGTGCCAGCAGTTTGGCAGGGTTCTATGGCTACACCTTC. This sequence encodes CASSLAGFYGYTF.

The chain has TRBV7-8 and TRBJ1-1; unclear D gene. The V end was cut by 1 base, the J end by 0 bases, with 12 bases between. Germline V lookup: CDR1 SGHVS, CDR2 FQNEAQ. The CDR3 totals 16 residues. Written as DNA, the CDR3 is TGTGCCAGCAGCTTAGTAGGGCGCGACATGAACACTGAAGCTTTCTTT. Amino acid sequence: CASSLVGRDMNTEAFF.

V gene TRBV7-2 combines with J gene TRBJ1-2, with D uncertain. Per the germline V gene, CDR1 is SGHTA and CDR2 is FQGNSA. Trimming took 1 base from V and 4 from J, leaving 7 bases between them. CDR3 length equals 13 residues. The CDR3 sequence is CASSLELTYGYTF. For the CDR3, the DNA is TGTGCCAGCAGCTTAGAACTGACCTATGGCTACACCTTC.

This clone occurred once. The CDR3, as DNA: TGCAGCGTCGAGAGGTATAATTCACCCCTCCACTTT. Amino acid sequence: CSVERYNSPLHF. This rearrangement joins TRBV29-1 to TRBJ1-6; no clear D. Germline V gives CDR1 SQVTM, CDR2 ANQGSEA. Trimming removed 6 bases at V and 4 bases at J, with 7 bases between. This CDR3 has 12 amino acids. Filled out from reference TRBV29-1 and TRBJ1-6, the complete variable domain reads SAVISQKPSRDICQRGTSLTIQCQVDSQVTMMFWYRQQPGQSLTLIATANQGSEATYESGFVIDKFPISRPNLTFSTLTVSNMSPEDSSIYLCSVERYNSPLHFGNGTRLTVT.

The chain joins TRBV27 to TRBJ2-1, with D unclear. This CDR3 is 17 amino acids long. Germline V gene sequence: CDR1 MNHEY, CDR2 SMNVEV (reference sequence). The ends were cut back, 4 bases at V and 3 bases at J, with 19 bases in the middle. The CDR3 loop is CASSSPSLAVLYNEQFF. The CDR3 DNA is TGTGCCAGCAGTTCCCCCTCGTTAGCCGTACTCTACAATGAGCAGTTCTTC.

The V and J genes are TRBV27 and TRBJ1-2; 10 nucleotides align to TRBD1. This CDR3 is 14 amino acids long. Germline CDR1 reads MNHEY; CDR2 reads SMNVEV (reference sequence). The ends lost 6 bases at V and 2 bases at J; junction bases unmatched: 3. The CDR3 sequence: CASRGTGENYGYTF. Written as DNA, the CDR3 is TGTGCCAGCAGGGGGACAGGGGAAAACTATGGCTACACCTTC.

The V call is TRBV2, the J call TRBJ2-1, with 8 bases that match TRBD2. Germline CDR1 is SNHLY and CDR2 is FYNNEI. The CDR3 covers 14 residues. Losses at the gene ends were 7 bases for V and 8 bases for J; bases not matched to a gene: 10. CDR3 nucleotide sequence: TGTGCCAGCAAACGTGACGGGGGGGCATATGAGCAGTTCTTC. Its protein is CASKRDGGAYEQFF.

As DNA, the CDR3 is TGTGCCACCGCGGAATACAATGAGCAGTTCTTC. Its protein product is CATAEYNEQFF. The chain is built from TRBV24-1 and TRBJ2-1; the D is unclear. CDR3 length: 11 amino acids. Germline-derived CDR1 and CDR2 are KGHDR and SFDVKD. Trimming removed 9 bases at V and 4 bases at J, with 6 bases between.

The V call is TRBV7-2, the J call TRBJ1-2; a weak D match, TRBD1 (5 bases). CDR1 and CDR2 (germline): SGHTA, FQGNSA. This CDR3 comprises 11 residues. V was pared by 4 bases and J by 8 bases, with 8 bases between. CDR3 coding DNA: TGTGCCAGCAGCTCGACAGTCGGCTACACCTTC. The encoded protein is CASSSTVGYTF.

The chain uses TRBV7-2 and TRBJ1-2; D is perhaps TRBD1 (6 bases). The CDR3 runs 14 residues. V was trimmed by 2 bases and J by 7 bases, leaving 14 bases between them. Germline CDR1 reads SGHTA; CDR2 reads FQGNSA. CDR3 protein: CASSLLGGLGGYTF. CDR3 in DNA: TGTGCCAGCAGCTTATTAGGGGGGCTGGGTGGCTACACCTTC. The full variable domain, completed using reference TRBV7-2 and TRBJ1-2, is GAGVSQSPSNKVTEKGKDVELRCDPISGHTALYWYRQSLGQGLEFLIYFQGNSAPDKSGLPSDRFSAERTGGSVSTLTIQRTQQEDSAVYLCASSLLGGLGGYTFGSGTRLTVV.

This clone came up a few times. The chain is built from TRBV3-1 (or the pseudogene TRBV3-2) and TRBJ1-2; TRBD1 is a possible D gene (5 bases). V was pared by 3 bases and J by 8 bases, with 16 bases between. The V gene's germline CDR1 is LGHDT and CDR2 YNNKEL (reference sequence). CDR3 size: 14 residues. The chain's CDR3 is CASSHRDSGQGYTF. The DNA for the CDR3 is TGTGCCAGCAGCCACCGGGACTCTGGGCAGGGCTACACCTTC.

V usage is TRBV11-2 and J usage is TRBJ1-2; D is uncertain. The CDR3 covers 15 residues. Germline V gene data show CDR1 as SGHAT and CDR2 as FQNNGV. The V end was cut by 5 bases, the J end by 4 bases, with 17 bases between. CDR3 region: CASSALDRPSYGYTF. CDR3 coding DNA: TGTGCCAGCAGCGCGTTGGACCGACCTTCCTATGGCTACACCTTC.

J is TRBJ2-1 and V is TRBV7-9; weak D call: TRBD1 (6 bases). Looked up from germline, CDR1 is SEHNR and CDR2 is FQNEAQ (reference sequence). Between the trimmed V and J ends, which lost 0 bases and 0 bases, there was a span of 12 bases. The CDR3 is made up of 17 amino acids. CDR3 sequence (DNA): TGTGCCAGCAGCTTAGCGTACAGGGTTGGCTCCTACAATGAGCAGTTCTTC. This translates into CASSLAYRVGSYNEQFF.

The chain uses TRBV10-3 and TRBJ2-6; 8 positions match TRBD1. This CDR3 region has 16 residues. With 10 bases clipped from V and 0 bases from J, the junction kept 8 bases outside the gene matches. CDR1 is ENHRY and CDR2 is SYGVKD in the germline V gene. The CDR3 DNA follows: TGTGCCACCTCAGGGGGCTCAAGCTCTGGGGCCAACGTCCTGACTTTC. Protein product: CATSGGSSSGANVLTF.

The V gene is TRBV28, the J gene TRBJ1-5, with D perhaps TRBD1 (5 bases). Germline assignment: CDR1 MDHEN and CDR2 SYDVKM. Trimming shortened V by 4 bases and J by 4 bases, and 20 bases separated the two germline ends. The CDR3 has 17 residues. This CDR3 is CASSYHVGGTGNQPQHF. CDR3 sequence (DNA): TGTGCCAGCAGTTACCACGTGGGAGGGACGGGGAATCAGCCCCAGCATTTT.

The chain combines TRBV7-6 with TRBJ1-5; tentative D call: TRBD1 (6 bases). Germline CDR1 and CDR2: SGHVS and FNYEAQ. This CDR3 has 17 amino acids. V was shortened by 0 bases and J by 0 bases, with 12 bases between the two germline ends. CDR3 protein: CASSLAPGGYSNQPQHF. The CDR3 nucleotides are TGTGCCAGCAGCTTAGCACCCGGGGGCTATAGCAATCAGCCCCAGCATTTT.